This record covers a single T cell receptor beta chain. The target antigen is unknown. This may come from a read error, since a much larger clone is one base off. The data derive from a study of molecular identifiers for immune sequencing clone quantification. Study conclusions and caveats: Highly expanded clone sizes could end up underestimated if a barcode were shared by identical TCR molecules. Clones that exceeded 20 RNA copies held over 97% of effector molecules, yet under 1% in naive cells.

Each CDR3 protein gets one entry after TCRdb re-called the PCR reads with MiXCR. The table lists 65,000 to 70,000 distinct CDR3 sequences, around a sixth of them singletons, with about 1.5% in the top ten. The CDR3 is 16 residues long. V shed 5 bases, J shed 5 bases, and the junction held 8 bases outside the gene matches. CDR1 KGHDR and CDR2 SFDVKD come from the germline V gene. V and J are TRBV24-1 and TRBJ2-3; 11 nucleotides match TRBD2. Sequencing input: naive CD8+ T cells from blood, with Jurkat cell RNA spiked in. Documented subset: FACS-sorted CD8+CD4-CCR7+CD45RA+ naive T cells. The TCR comes from a human donor in good health. Some libraries in this study had Jurkat cell RNA spiked in. CDR3 loop: CATSGSGLAELDTQYF. The CDR3 DNA sequence: TGTGCCACCAGTGGCTCGGGACTAGCGGAGCTAGATACGCAGTATTTT.